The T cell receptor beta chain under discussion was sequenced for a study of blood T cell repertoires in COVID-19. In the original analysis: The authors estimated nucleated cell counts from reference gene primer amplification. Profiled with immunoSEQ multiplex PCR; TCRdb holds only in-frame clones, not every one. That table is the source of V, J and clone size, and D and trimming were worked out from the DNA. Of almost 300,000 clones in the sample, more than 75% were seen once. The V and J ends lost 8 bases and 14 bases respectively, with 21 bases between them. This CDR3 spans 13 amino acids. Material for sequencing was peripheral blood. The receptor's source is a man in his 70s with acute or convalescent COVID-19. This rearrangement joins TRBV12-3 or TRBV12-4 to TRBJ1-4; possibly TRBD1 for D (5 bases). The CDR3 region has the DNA TGTGCCAGCTCCTGGGAGGAAGGAGGGGATCTGTTTTTT. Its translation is CASSWEEGGDLFF.